Listed below are T cell receptor beta chains from one sample, sequenced in a study of T cell clones after liver transplantation. Repertoires were generated with immunoSEQ multiplex PCR, while TCRdb's copy carries only in-frame clones and drops some. The sample has around 97,000 clones, around four fifths seen once. This material consisted of CD4+ T cells from blood, taken around 44 months after liver transplant. These receptors came from a human patient who received a liver transplant. Some T cells may have come from the graft donor. Each CDR3 is given with its conserved first and last residue. The order of the fields is CDR3 length, V gene, J gene, clone size, D gene, CDR3 protein, CDR3 DNA. A D gene is named only where the DNA matches it firmly. Clone size, where shown, is once, few, many, or a class for clones that have expanded.

>13|TRBV5-1|TRBJ2-7|-|-
CASTTAGAHEQYF
TGCGCCAGCACGACGGCAGGGGCTCACGAGCAGTACTTC
>13|TRBV7-8|TRBJ2-2|-|-
CASSTRGSGELFF
TGTGCCAGCAGTACCAGGGGTTCCGGGGAGCTGTTTTTT
>12|TRBV6-1|TRBJ2-7|-|-
CASSERSNEQYF
TGTGCCAGCAGTGAGCGGAGTAACGAGCAGTACTTC
>14|TRBV19|TRBJ1-2|-|-
CASSTEGPWGGYTF
TGTGCCAGTAGTACGGAGGGCCCCTGGGGAGGCTACACCTTC
>11|TRBV2|TRBJ2-3|-|-
CASSGVGTQYF
TGTGCCAGCAGTGGAGTAGGTACGCAGTATTTT
>13|TRBV13|TRBJ2-7|-|-
CASSLGRKYEQYF
TGTGCCAGCAGCTTAGGACGAAAGTACGAGCAGTACTTC
>13|TRBV11-3|TRBJ2-1|-|-
CASSLGPEREQFF
TGTGCCAGCAGCTTAGGGCCGGAGCGGGAGCAGTTCTTC
>15|TRBV5-1|TRBJ1-1|many|TRBD1
CASSSTNTGGTEAFF
TGCGCCAGCAGCTCCACTAATACAGGGGGCACTGAAGCTTTCTTT
>13|TRBV5-4|TRBJ1-2|-|-
CASTIGGRDGYTF
TGTGCCAGCACTATAGGGGGGCGAGATGGCTACACCTTC
>13|TRBV7-3|TRBJ2-7|-|-
CASSSDGGNEQYF
TGTGCCAGCAGCTCAGACGGGGGCAACGAGCAGTACTTC
>15|TRBV9|TRBJ1-6|-|-
CASSTRQGADSPLHF
TGTGCCAGCAGCACTAGGCAGGGTGCGGATTCACCCCTCCACTTT
>13|TRBV18|TRBJ2-7|-|-
CASSPGANYEQYF
TGTGCCAGCTCCCCCGGGGCGAACTACGAGCAGTACTTC
>17|TRBV4-3|TRBJ1-2|-|TRBD1
CASSQGQGRSVNYGYTF
TGCGCCAGCAGCCAAGGACAGGGGAGGTCGGTTAACTATGGCTACACCTTC
>15|TRBV11-2|TRBJ2-7|-|TRBD1
CASSPQQGGLYEQYF
TGTGCCAGCAGCCCGCAACAGGGGGGTTTGTACGAGCAGTACTTC
>12|TRBV6-6|TRBJ1-1|few|-
CASEGTTAEAFF
TGTGCCAGCGAGGGAACGACAGCTGAAGCTTTCTTT
>12|TRBV14|TRBJ2-7|-|-
CASSLSPYEQYF
TGTGCCAGCAGCCTTAGCCCCTACGAGCAGTACTTC
>16|TRBV12-5|TRBJ2-2|-|TRBD1
CASGLQGAAGTGELFF
TGTGCTAGTGGTTTACAGGGGGCAGCGGGCACCGGGGAGCTGTTTTTT
>15|TRBV7-9|TRBJ2-7|-|-
CASSLARTVPNQQYF
TGTGCCAGCAGCTTAGCGCGGACAGTTCCTAACCAGCAGTACTTC
>13|TRBV29-1|TRBJ1-2|-|-
CSVDPGAGYGYTF
TGCAGCGTTGATCCCGGGGCTGGCTATGGCTACACCTTC
>17|TRBV5-1|TRBJ2-3|-|TRBD2
CASSILGLAGGPDTQYF
TGCGCCAGCAGCATACTAGGACTAGCGGGAGGGCCAGATACGCAGTATTTT
>14|TRBV6-5|TRBJ2-5|-|-
CASSFGGNQETQYF
TGTGCCAGCAGTTTTGGGGGAAACCAAGAGACCCAGTACTTC
>18|TRBV5-1|TRBJ2-5|few|TRBD2
CASSLGWTSGRGQETQYF
TGCGCCAGCAGCTTGGGTTGGACTAGCGGGCGGGGGCAAGAGACCCAGTACTTC
>13|TRBV6-4|TRBJ2-2|-|-
CASSYLIAGELFF
TGTGCCAGCAGCTACCTGATAGCCGGGGAGCTGTTTTTT
>11|TRBV28|TRBJ1-1|-|-
CASSSWTEAFF
TGTGCCAGCAGTAGTTGGACTGAAGCTTTCTTT
>15|TRBV5-1|TRBJ2-7|few|TRBD1
CASSLYNRGQYEQYF
TGCGCCAGCAGCCTGTACAACAGGGGTCAATACGAGCAGTACTTC
>13|TRBV7-8|TRBJ2-7|-|TRBD2
CASSLQLAGEQYF
TGTGCCAGCAGCTTACAACTAGCGGGTGAGCAGTACTTC
>15|TRBV19|TRBJ1-5|few|TRBD1
CASRPGQASVQPQHF
TGTGCCAGTAGACCGGGACAGGCGTCCGTTCAGCCCCAGCATTTT
>18|TRBV5-4|TRBJ2-2|-|TRBD2
CASSLVGSGGAGTGELFF
TGTGCCAGCAGCTTGGTCGGTAGCGGGGGGGCGGGCACCGGGGAGCTGTTTTTT
>15|TRBV11-2|TRBJ2-5|few|TRBD2
CASSQELAGVGTQYF
TGTGCCAGCAGCCAAGAACTAGCGGGGGTTGGGACCCAGTACTTC